This passage covers 27 T cell receptor beta chains from one sample sequenced in a study of blood T cell repertoires in COVID-19. Some clones are missing from TCRdb's copy, which holds only in-frame ones; the method was immunoSEQ multiplex PCR. The sample consists of some 140,000 clones, around 83% of them appearing once. The specimen sequenced was peripheral blood. These receptors all come from a woman aged 60-70 years with COVID-19, enrolled during active disease.

This clone has only one observation. J is TRBJ2-4 and V is TRBV29-1; D is possibly TRBD1 (6 bases). The CDR3 contains 15 residues. V lost 7 bases, J lost 1 base, and 17 bases lay in between. The V gene's germline CDR1 is SQVTM and CDR2 ANQGSEA. In DNA, the CDR3 is TGCAGCGGAAGGAGTCAGGGGCTCGCCAAAAACATTCAGTACTTC. This gives the protein CSGRSQGLAKNIQYF.

The chain employs TRBV18 and TRBJ2-7; 11 bases map to TRBD2. The CDR3 totals 15 residues. Germline V gene data show CDR1 as KGHSH and CDR2 as LQKENI. After removal of 3 bases from V and 2 bases from J, the junction contained 3 bases not matched to a gene. The CDR3 loop is CASSPTSGNAYEQYF. For the CDR3, the DNA is TGTGCCAGCTCACCGACTAGCGGGAATGCCTACGAGCAGTACTTC.

The chain carries TRBV2 and TRBJ2-5; 7 bases align to TRBD1. Unmatched junction bases numbered 6, after V lost 7 bases and J lost 4 bases. Looked up from germline, CDR1 is SNHLY and CDR2 is FYNNEI. The CDR3 contains 13 residues. The CDR3 here is CASIRQGAETQYF. Written as DNA, the CDR3 is TGTGCCAGCATCCGACAGGGCGCAGAGACCCAGTACTTC.

The chain links TRBV6-1 to TRBJ1-5; D not certain. V dropped 1 base and J dropped 8 bases, with 9 bases sitting between them. CDR3 length: 13 residues. Germline V gene sequence: CDR1 MNHNS, CDR2 SASEGT. The CDR3 here is CASSEGGYKPQHF. The CDR3 nucleotides are TGTGCCAGCAGTGAAGGCGGGTATAAGCCCCAGCATTTT.

This clone came up a few times. J is TRBJ1-1 and V is TRBV6-1; 8 bases agree with TRBD1. V lost 2 bases and J lost 4; bases outside the gene matches: 6. In germline, CDR1 is MNHNS, CDR2 SASEGT. The CDR3 covers 15 residues. CDR3 DNA: TGTGCCAGCAGTGAAAGCCGGACAGGGCTCACTGAAGCTTTCTTT. Residues: CASSESRTGLTEAFF.

There are many counts of this clone. The chain joins TRBV6-1 to TRBJ1-5; 9 bases agree with TRBD1. V shed 2 bases, J shed 2 bases, and the junction held 13 bases outside the gene matches. Germline V lookup: CDR1 MNHNS, CDR2 SASEGT. This CDR3 is built from 19 residues. The DNA of the CDR3 is TGTGCCAGCAGTGAATCCGGGACAGGGAGGGTAGTGCGCAATCAGCCCCAGCATTTT. Its protein product is CASSESGTGRVVRNQPQHF.

The gene calls are TRBV27 and TRBJ1-1; D ambiguous. Germline-derived CDR1 and CDR2 are MNHEY and SMNVEV (reference sequence). Trimming removed 4 bases from V and 0 bases from J, with 12 bases in between. The length of the CDR3 is 15 residues. CDR3 region: CASSSEPTVNTEAFF. As DNA, the CDR3 is TGTGCCAGCAGTTCCGAACCCACAGTGAACACTGAAGCTTTCTTT.

This clone appeared once. V usage is TRBV11-2 and J usage is TRBJ1-2; D is possibly TRBD1 (6 bases). V dropped 5 bases and J dropped 6 bases, with 16 bases sitting between them. The CDR3 extends over 14 amino acids. Germline assignment: CDR1 SGHAT and CDR2 FQNNGV. The CDR3 here is CASSLIAGADGYTF. The CDR3 DNA reads TGTGCCAGCAGCCTTATTGCGGGGGCAGATGGCTACACCTTC. Complete variable domain (other parts from reference TRBV11-2 and TRBJ1-2): EAGVAQSPRYKIIEKRQSVAFWCNPISGHATLYWYQQILGQGPKLLIQFQNNGVVDDSQLPKDRFSAERLKGVDSTLKIQPAKLEDSAVYLCASSLIAGADGYTFGSGTRLTVV.

The chain links TRBV3-1 (or the pseudogene TRBV3-2) to TRBJ2-6, with D tentatively TRBD2 (5 bases). V gave up 0 bases and J gave up 2 bases, with 11 bases separating them. The CDR3 has 17 amino acids. From germline, CDR1 is LGHDT and CDR2 YNNKEL (reference sequence). CDR3 DNA: TGTGCCAGCAGCCAAGATGGGCGGGTAACTGGGGCCAACGTCCTGACTTTC. Translating gives CASSQDGRVTGANVLTF.

The chain carries TRBV7-3 and TRBJ1-6, with a weak D call TRBD1 (6 bases). Trimming took off 5 bases at V and 6 bases at J, with 11 bases between the two ends. There are 14 residues in the CDR3. The germline V gene has CDR1 SGHTA and CDR2 FQGTGA. CDR3 coding DNA: TGTGCCAGCAGCCCGGGACACTTTAATTCACCCCTCCACTTT. Its protein is CASSPGHFNSPLHF.

The chain links TRBV5-1 to TRBJ1-2, with 9 bases aligning to TRBD1. CDR1 and CDR2 (germline): SGHRS, YFSETQ. CDR3 length equals 15 residues. V trimming: 0 bases; J trimming: 5 bases; junction bases outside the gene matches: 5. This CDR3 is CASSLEGQGSYGYTF. DNA of the CDR3: TGCGCCAGCAGCTTGGAGGGACAGGGTAGTTATGGCTACACCTTC.

The chain has TRBV4-2 and TRBJ2-2; 12 bases are shared with TRBD2. CDR3 length equals 18 residues. The germline V gene has CDR1 LGHNA and CDR2 YNFKEQ. V shed 1 base and J 2 bases; nucleotides not matched to a gene: 5. As DNA, the CDR3 is TGTGCCAGCAGCCAAGGCGCTAGCGGGAGGGACAACACCGGGGAGCTGTTTTTT. Amino acids: CASSQGASGRDNTGELFF.

Regarding this clone: The junction departs from germline at one end; a sequencing error may be responsible. The sample has other DNA sequences that encode this CDR3 too. The chain joins TRBV6-5 to TRBJ1-5; the match to TRBD1 covers 11 bases. Germline CDR1 reads MNHEY; CDR2 reads SVGAGI. The CDR3 is 16 amino acids. CDR3 region: CASSYQGTGGAQPQHF. In DNA, the CDR3 is TGTGCCAGCAGTTACCAAGGGACAGGGGGAGCTCAGCCCCAGCATTTC.

The chain joins TRBV3-1 (or the pseudogene TRBV3-2) to TRBJ1-2, with 7 positions matching TRBD1. The CDR3 is made up of 15 amino acids. The junction had 9 bases not matched to a gene; V was cut back by 1 base and J by 7 bases. Germline CDR1 and CDR2: LGHDT and YNNKEL (reference sequence). The chain's CDR3 is CASSQAQGVRVGYTF. The DNA for the CDR3 is TGTGCCAGCAGCCAAGCCCAGGGGGTTCGAGTTGGCTACACCTTC.

The chain has TRBV24-1 and TRBJ2-1, with 10 bases identical to TRBD1. Germline V gives CDR1 KGHDR, CDR2 SFDVKD. The trim removed 4 bases at V and 5 bases at J, leaving 4 bases unmatched. The CDR3 has 15 amino acids. The CDR3: CATSEGQGTNNEQFF. The CDR3 nucleotides are TGTGCCACCAGTGAGGGACAGGGGACGAACAATGAGCAGTTCTTC.

The V and J genes are TRBV5-1 and TRBJ2-6; 10 nucleotides line up with TRBD2. The CDR3 consists of 16 residues. The junction had 6 bases not matched to a gene; V was cut back by 4 bases and J by 5 bases. CDR1 SGHRS and CDR2 YFSETQ come from the germline V gene. CDR3 DNA sequence: TGCGCCAGCAGCAGCTCTAGCGGGAGCTGGGCCAACGTCCTGACTTTC. Amino acids: CASSSSSGSWANVLTF.

This chain uses TRBV5-6 with TRBJ1-5; 11 bases agree with TRBD1. The CDR3 loop spans 15 amino acids. V dropped 4 bases and J dropped 6; count of bases not matched to a gene: 6. Germline V lookup: CDR1 SGHDT, CDR2 YYEEEE. The CDR3 sequence: CASSRGQGVGQPQHF. The CDR3 DNA sequence: TGTGCCAGCAGCCGGGGACAGGGGGTCGGTCAGCCCCAGCATTTT.

J is TRBJ1-1 and V is TRBV24-1; unclear D gene. Per germline, CDR1 KGHDR and CDR2 SFDVKD. The CDR3 extends over 14 amino acids. With 4 bases removed from V and 0 bases from J, the gap between germline ends came to 8 bases. In DNA form, the CDR3 reads TGTGCCACCAGTGACGACGGGTTGAACACTGAAGCTTTCTTT. Amino acids: CATSDDGLNTEAFF.

The genes are TRBV3-1 (or the pseudogene TRBV3-2) and TRBJ2-1, with TRBD2 identical over 14 bases. The CDR3 is 18 amino acids. The germline V gene has CDR1 LGHDT and CDR2 YNNKEL (reference sequence). V shed 4 bases and J 10 bases; nucleotides not matched to a gene: 15. Here the CDR3 reads CASSLPIPGTSGSGEQFF. CDR3 coding DNA: TGTGCCAGCAGCCTCCCAATTCCCGGGACTAGCGGGAGCGGGGAGCAGTTCTTC.

DNA of the CDR3: TGTGCCAGCAGTTACTCGAAGAGCTCTGGAAACACCATATATTTT. This encodes CASSYSKSSGNTIYF. The rearrangement links TRBV6-6 to TRBJ1-3; no clear D gene. The CDR3 has 15 residues. The germline CDR1 and CDR2 sequences are MNHNY and SVGAGI (reference sequence). V gave up 0 bases and J gave up 0 bases, with 6 bases separating them.

CDR3 sequence reads: CASSTGMGNIQYF. The CDR3 bases are TGTGCCAGTAGTACAGGAATGGGAAACATTCAGTACTTC. The chain combines TRBV19 with TRBJ2-4; no definite D call. The CDR3 covers 13 residues. Germline CDR1 reads LNHDA; CDR2 reads SQIVND (reference sequence). Trimming shortened V by 4 bases and J by 6 bases, and 10 bases separated the two germline ends. Filled out from reference TRBV19 and TRBJ2-4, the complete variable domain reads DGGITQSPKYLFRKEGQNVTLSCEQNLNHDAMYWYRQDPGQGLRLIYYSQIVNDFQKGDIAEGYSVSREKKESFPLTVTSAQKNPTAFYLCASSTGMGNIQYFGAGTRLSVL.

The chain joins TRBV5-1 to TRBJ1-4; TRBD1 matches 7 bases. CDR3 length: 15 amino acids. Trimming removed 2 bases from V and 6 bases from J; junction bases left unmatched: 7. Germline V gene sequence: CDR1 SGHRS, CDR2 YFSETQ. The CDR3 here is CASSFRQGGDEKLFF. Written as DNA, the CDR3 is TGCGCCAGCAGCTTTAGACAGGGAGGAGATGAAAAACTGTTTTTT.

The gene calls are TRBV7-8 and TRBJ2-6, with TRBD2 as a possible D gene (5 bases). CDR3 length: 19 residues. Germline CDR1 is SGHVS and CDR2 is FQNEAQ. Trimming cost V 2 bases and J 2 bases, with 19 bases left between them. CDR3 sequence: CASSLIATSISPGANVLTF. For the CDR3, the DNA is TGTGCCAGCAGCTTAATTGCTACTAGTATATCTCCTGGGGCCAACGTCCTGACTTTC.

The chain recombines TRBV18 with TRBJ2-1; no definite D call. The CDR3 spans 13 residues. Trimming took off 3 bases at V and 4 bases at J, with 7 bases between the two ends. CDR1 and CDR2 from the germline V gene are KGHSH and LQKENI. CDR3 bases: TGTGCCAGCTCACCGGCCAGATACAATGAGCAGTTCTTC. Encoded protein: CASSPARYNEQFF.

J is TRBJ1-1 and V is TRBV19; the match to TRBD1 covers 7 bases. The ends lost 3 bases at V and 4 bases at J; junction bases unmatched: 2. Germline CDR1 is LNHDA and CDR2 is SQIVND (reference sequence). The CDR3 runs to 13 residues. The DNA for the CDR3 is TGTGCCAGTAGTATGAGGGGGCGCACTGAAGCTTTCTTT. The encoded protein is CASSMRGRTEAFF.

The chain joins TRBV11-2 to TRBJ1-4; D call uncertain. V shed 4 bases and J shed 5 bases, with 11 bases lying between them. The germline V gene has CDR1 SGHAT and CDR2 FQNNGV. The CDR3 spans 14 residues. The CDR3 is CASSWAGPNEKLFF. For the CDR3, the DNA is TGTGCCAGCAGCTGGGCAGGTCCCAATGAAAAACTGTTTTTT.

This clone was found once. This chain links TRBV9 with TRBJ1-5; no firm D call. Germline loops: CDR1 SGDLS, CDR2 YYNGEE. The CDR3 loop spans 14 amino acids. V dropped 4 bases and J dropped 7 bases, with 15 bases sitting between them. The chain's CDR3 is CASSPGPGEQPQHF. The CDR3 DNA sequence: TGTGCCAGCAGCCCGGGTCCCGGGGAGCAGCCCCAGCATTTT.